This T cell receptor (beta chain) is from a study of CD8+ T cells in alopecia areata. The authors extracted RNA and reverse transcribed it into cDNA as the sequencing template. Repertoires were generated with immunoSEQ multiplex PCR, while TCRdb's copy carries only in-frame clones and drops some. The top ten hold 4% to 5% of the sample, which has about 190,000 clones, around 66% seen once. This CDR3 is built from 15 residues. The germline gives CDR1 SNHLY, CDR2 FYNNEI. The junction had 6 bases not matched to a gene; V was cut back by 3 bases and J by 5 bases. Whole-study findings and limits: Many expanded lesional clones persisted during tofacitinib (in both scalp and blood). An increase in clonality over normal scalp was evident in lesional scalp, especially alopecia totalis/universalis.

A remark on this clone: Its cognate antigen is unknown.

Treatment specified: oral pan-JAK inhibitor, 5-10 mg twice daily. Collection of lesional scalp punch biopsies and peripheral blood was performed in alopecia areata patients. The sample consisted of CD4+ T cells sorted from blood, taken at week 4, from a patient treated with tofacitinib. J is TRBJ2-5 and V is TRBV2, with 10 bases lining up with TRBD2. The receptor comes from a human donor with alopecia areata. The CDR3 DNA follows: TGTGCCAGCAGTGATACGGGACTAGCGAAGGAGACCCAGTACTTC. This codes for CASSDTGLAKETQYF.